The sequence of this T cell receptor beta chain was determined in a study of control samples from healthy donors and cancer patients. Generated by immunoSEQ multiplex PCR, the TCRdb table keeps only in-frame clones and is missing some. The data contain under 150,000 clones, 85% to 90% of them seen just once; the ten biggest clones take up approximately 2.3%. The germline CDR1 and CDR2 sequences are SGHNT and YYREEE (reference sequence). The CDR3 covers 14 residues. Trimming stripped 2 bases from V and 1 base from J, with 7 bases between. The clonotype comes from a woman between 65 and 79 years old in good health. The sequenced material came from blood. V and J are TRBV5-4 and TRBJ1-3; no definite D call. The CDR3 sequence is CASSLIGSGNTIYF. The CDR3, as DNA: TGTGCCAGCAGCTTAATAGGATCTGGAAACACCATATATTTT.